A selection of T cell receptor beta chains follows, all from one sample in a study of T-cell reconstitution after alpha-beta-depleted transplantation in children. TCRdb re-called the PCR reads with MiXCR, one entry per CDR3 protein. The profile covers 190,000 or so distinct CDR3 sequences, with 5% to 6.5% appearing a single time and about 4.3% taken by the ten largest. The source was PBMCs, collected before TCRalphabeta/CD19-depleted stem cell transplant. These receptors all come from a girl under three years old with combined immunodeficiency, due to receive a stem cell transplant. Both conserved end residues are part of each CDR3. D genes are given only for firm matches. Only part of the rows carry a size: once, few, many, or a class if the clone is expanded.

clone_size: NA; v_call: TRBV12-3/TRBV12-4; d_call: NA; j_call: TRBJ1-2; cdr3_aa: CASSPTGNGYGYTF; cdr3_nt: TGTGCCAGCAGTCCCACAGGGAATGGGTATGGCTACACCTTC
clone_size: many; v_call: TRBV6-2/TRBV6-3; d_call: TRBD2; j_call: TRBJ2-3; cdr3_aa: CASSYPSPTSGGALEDTQYF; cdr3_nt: TGTGCCAGCAGTTACCCTTCCCCGACTAGCGGGGGGGCTCTCGAAGATACGCAGTATTTT
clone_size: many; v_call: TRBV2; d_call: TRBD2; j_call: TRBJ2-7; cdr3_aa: CASSSTQRTSGSRVYEQYF; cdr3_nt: TGTGCCAGCAGTTCAACGCAGAGGACTAGCGGGAGTCGGGTCTACGAGCAGTACTTC
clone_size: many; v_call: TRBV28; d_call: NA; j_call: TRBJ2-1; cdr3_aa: CASRGGSYNEQFF; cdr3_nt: TGTGCCAGCAGAGGGGGCTCCTACAATGAGCAGTTCTTC
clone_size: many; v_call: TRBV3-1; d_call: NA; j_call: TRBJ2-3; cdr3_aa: CASSQEGSRVDTQYF; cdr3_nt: TGTGCCAGCAGCCAAGAAGGTAGTAGGGTAGATACGCAGTATTTT
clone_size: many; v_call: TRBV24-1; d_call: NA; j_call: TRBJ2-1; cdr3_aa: CATSDFPYPNEQFF; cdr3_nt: TGTGCCACCAGTGATTTCCCATACCCCAATGAGCAGTTCTTC
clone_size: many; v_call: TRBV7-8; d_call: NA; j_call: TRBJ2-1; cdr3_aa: CASSLDLTKTITSYNEQFF; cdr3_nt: TGTGCCAGCAGCTTAGACCTTACTAAAACCATAACTTCCTACAATGAGCAGTTCTTC
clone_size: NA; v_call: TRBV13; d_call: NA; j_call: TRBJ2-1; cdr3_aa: CASTPRGGAIEQFF; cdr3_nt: TGTGCCAGCACCCCCAGAGGGGGGGCCATTGAGCAGTTCTTC
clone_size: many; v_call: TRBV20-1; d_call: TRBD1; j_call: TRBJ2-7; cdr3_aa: CSAREQGYEQYF; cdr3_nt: TGCAGTGCTAGAGAACAGGGGTACGAGCAGTACTTC
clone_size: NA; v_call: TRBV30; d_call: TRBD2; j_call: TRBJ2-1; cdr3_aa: CAWSTHLAGLYNEQFF; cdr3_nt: TGTGCCTGGAGTACTCACTTAGCGGGGTTGTACAATGAGCAGTTCTTC
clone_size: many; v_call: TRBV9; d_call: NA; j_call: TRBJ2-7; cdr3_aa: CASSVGGPYEQYF; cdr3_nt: TGTGCCAGCAGCGTTGGCGGTCCCTACGAGCAGTACTTC
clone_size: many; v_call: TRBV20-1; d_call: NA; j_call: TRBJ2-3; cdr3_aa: CSARDQRAADTQYF; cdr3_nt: TGCAGTGCTAGAGATCAGCGGGCCGCAGATACGCAGTATTTT
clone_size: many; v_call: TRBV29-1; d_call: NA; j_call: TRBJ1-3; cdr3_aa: CSVEDSRGGNTIYF; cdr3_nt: TGCAGCGTTGAAGATTCGAGGGGCGGAAACACCATATATTTT
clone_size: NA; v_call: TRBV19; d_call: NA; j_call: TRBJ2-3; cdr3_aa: CASSIWQGGRTDTQYF; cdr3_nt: TGTGCCAGTAGTATTTGGCAGGGGGGACGCACAGATACGCAGTATTTT
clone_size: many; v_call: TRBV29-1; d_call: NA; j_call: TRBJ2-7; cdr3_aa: CSLVPRDIEGQVPGRPYEQYF; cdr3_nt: TGCAGTCTCGTCCCCCGGGACATTGAGGGCCAGGTCCCAGGAAGACCCTACGAGCAGTACTTC
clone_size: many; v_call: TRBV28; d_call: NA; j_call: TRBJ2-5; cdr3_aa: CASSLVAQTAQYF; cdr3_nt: TGTGCCAGCAGTTTAGTCGCCCAAACGGCCCAGTACTTC
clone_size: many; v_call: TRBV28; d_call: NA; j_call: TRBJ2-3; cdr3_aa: CASSVRVYGTDTQYF; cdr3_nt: TGTGCCAGCAGTGTAAGGGTTTATGGCACAGATACGCAGTATTTT
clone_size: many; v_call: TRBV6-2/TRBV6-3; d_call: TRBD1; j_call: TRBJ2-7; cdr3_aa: CASRVDRGEQYF; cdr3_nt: TGTGCCAGCAGAGTGGACAGGGGAGAGCAGTACTTC
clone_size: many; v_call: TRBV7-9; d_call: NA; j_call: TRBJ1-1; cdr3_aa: CASSPVAGNTEAFF; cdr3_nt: TGTGCCAGCAGCCCCGTCGCAGGGAACACTGAAGCTTTCTTT
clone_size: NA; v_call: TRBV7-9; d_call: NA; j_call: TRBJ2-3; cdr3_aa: CASSLWSYTDTQYF; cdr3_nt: TGTGCCAGCAGCTTATGGTCCTACACAGATACGCAGTATTTT
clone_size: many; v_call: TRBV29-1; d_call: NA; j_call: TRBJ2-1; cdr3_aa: CSVVPTGIGNEQFF; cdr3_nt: TGCAGCGTTGTCCCTACGGGGATCGGCAATGAGCAGTTCTTC
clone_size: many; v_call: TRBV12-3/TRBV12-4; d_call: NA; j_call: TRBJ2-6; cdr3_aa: CASTKTHSGANVLTF; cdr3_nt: TGTGCCAGCACCAAGACCCACTCTGGGGCCAACGTCCTGACTTTC
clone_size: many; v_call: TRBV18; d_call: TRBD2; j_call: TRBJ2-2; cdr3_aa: CASSPVAGGNTGELFF; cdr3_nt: TGTGCCAGCTCACCAGTAGCGGGAGGCAACACCGGGGAGCTGTTTTTT
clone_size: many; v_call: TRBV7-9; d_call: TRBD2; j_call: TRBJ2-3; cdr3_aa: CASSDSGGAGDTQYF; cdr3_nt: TGTGCCAGCAGTGATAGCGGGGGGGCCGGAGATACGCAGTATTTT
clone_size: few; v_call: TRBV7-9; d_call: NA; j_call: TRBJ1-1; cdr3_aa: CASSPLTGTEAFF; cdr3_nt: TGTGCCAGCAGCCCCCTGACAGGCACTGAAGCTTTCTTT
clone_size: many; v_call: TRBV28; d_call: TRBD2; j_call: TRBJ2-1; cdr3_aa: CASSLYRIGTSGAYNEQFF; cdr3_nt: TGTGCCAGCAGTTTATACCGAATCGGGACTAGCGGAGCTTACAATGAGCAGTTCTTC
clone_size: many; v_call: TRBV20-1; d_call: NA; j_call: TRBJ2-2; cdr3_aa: CSARQRGGGELFF; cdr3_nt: TGCAGTGCTAGGCAAAGGGGGGGCGGGGAGCTGTTTTTT
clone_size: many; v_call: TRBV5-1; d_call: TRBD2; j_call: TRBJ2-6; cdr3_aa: CASSSSGRPSSGANVLTF; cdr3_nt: TGCGCCAGCAGCAGTAGCGGGAGACCCTCCTCTGGGGCCAACGTCCTGACTTTC
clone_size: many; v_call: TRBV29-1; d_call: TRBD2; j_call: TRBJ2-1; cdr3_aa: CSVEDLGESTSARLGEQFF; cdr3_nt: TGCAGCGTTGAAGATTTGGGGGAGTCTACTAGCGCGCGTTTAGGGGAGCAGTTCTTC
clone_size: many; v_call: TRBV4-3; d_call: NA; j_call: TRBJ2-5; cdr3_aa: CASSQVPGATTYF; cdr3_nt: TGCGCCAGCAGCCAAGTACCGGGGGCCACGACTTACTTC
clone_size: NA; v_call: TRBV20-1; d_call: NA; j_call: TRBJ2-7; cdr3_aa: CSATGVNSYEQYF; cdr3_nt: TGCAGTGCTACAGGGGTAAATTCCTACGAGCAGTACTTC
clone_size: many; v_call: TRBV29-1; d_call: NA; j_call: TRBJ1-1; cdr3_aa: CSVRGRNEAFF; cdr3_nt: TGCAGCGTTAGGGGCAGGAATGAAGCTTTCTTT
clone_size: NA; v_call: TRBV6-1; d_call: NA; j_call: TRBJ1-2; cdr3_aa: CASSRTANYGYTF; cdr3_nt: TGTGCCAGCAGTCGGACGGCTAACTATGGCTACACCTTC